These T cell receptor beta chains were read from a single sample in a study of blood T cell repertoires in COVID-19. Data came from immunoSEQ multiplex PCR; TCRdb stores just in-frame clones and leaves some out. Among 60,000 to 75,000 clones listed, around 86% were seen once. Sequenced input: peripheral blood. These receptors were taken from a man in his fifties or sixties with active COVID-19. Both conserved end residues are part of each CDR3. D genes are given only for firm matches. Clone size, where shown, is once, few, many, or a class for clones that have expanded.

v_call	j_call	clone_size	d_call	cdr3_aa	cdr3_nt
TRBV7-9	TRBJ1-4	.	TRBD1	CASSPGQGGEKLFF	TGTGCCAGCAGCCCGGGACAGGGAGGTGAAAAACTGTTTTTT
TRBV25-1	TRBJ2-3	.	.	CASSTYSDTQYF	TGTGCCAGCAGTACCTACTCGGATACGCAGTATTTT
TRBV5-1	TRBJ1-3	.	.	CASSLGQGNTIYF	TGCGCCAGCAGCTTGGGACAGGGAAACACCATATATTTT
TRBV2	TRBJ2-6	.	.	CASRDSTGANVLTF	TGTGCCAGCAGGGACAGTACTGGGGCCAACGTCCTGACTTTC
TRBV20-1	TRBJ2-3	.	.	CSGAGYDTQYF	TGCAGTGGGGCAGGGTACGATACGCAGTATTTT
TRBV6-1	TRBJ1-2	.	TRBD1	CASSEQGARGYTF	TGTGCCAGCAGTGAACAGGGGGCTCGTGGCTACACCTTC
TRBV5-6	TRBJ2-4	.	TRBD1	CASRPGQEMDIQYF	TGTGCCAGCAGGCCCGGACAGGAAATGGACATTCAGTACTTC
TRBV12-3/TRBV12-4	TRBJ2-1	.	.	CASSWTGNEQFF	TGTGCCAGCAGTTGGACTGGCAATGAGCAGTTCTTC
TRBV6-5	TRBJ1-2	.	TRBD1	CASQGDNYGYTF	TGTGCCAGCCAGGGGGATAACTATGGCTACACCTTC
TRBV24-1	TRBJ1-5	.	.	CATSDLQANQPQHF	TGTGCCACCAGTGATTTGCAGGCCAATCAGCCCCAGCATTTT
TRBV6-5	TRBJ2-7	.	TRBD2	CASSLAGRRGEQYF	TGTGCCAGCAGCCTAGCCGGGAGGAGGGGAGAGCAGTACTTC
TRBV27	TRBJ2-7	.	TRBD1	CASSLSSGGFYEQYF	TGTGCCAGCAGTTTGTCCTCAGGGGGATTCTACGAGCAGTACTTC
TRBV5-1	TRBJ1-1	.	TRBD1	CASSWGQGNTEAFF	TGCGCCAGCAGCTGGGGACAGGGTAACACTGAAGCTTTCTTT
TRBV14	TRBJ2-2	.	.	CASSRWSGDLSGELFF	TGTGCCAGCAGCCGGTGGTCAGGGGATCTTTCCGGGGAGCTGTTTTTT
TRBV5-4	TRBJ1-2	.	.	CASSLDGSRGYTF	TGTGCCAGCAGCTTGGACGGGAGCAGAGGCTACACCTTC
TRBV6-1	TRBJ1-1	once	TRBD1	CASSEYRGPAEAFF	TGTGCCAGCAGTGAGTACAGGGGGCCCGCTGAAGCTTTCTTT
TRBV30	TRBJ1-3	.	.	CACSSSTATSGNTIYF	TGTGCCTGTTCTTCCTCGACAGCGACCTCTGGAAACACCATATATTTT
TRBV7-2	TRBJ2-7	.	.	CASSSNDVYEQYF	TGTGCCAGCAGCTCTAACGATGTCTACGAGCAGTACTTC
TRBV5-4	TRBJ2-7	.	.	CASSDFGGPDYEQYF	TGTGCCAGCAGCGATTTCGGCGGCCCCGACTACGAGCAGTACTTC
TRBV6-1	TRBJ1-5	.	.	CASSEKGNNQPQHF	TGTGCCAGCAGTGAAAAGGGGAACAATCAGCCCCAGCATTTT
TRBV4-3	TRBJ1-1	.	TRBD1	CASSQKQGVVTEAFF	TGCGCCAGCAGCCAAAAACAGGGGGTAGTCACTGAAGCTTTCTTT
TRBV12-3/TRBV12-4	TRBJ1-1	.	.	CASSSRVNTEAFF	TGTGCCAGCAGTTCCCGGGTGAACACTGAAGCTTTCTTT
TRBV5-5	TRBJ2-2	.	.	CASSRIQGFGELFF	TGTGCCAGCAGCCGCATACAGGGTTTCGGGGAGCTGTTTTTT
TRBV5-1	TRBJ2-3	.	.	CASSPRASEDTQYF	TGCGCCAGCAGCCCCCGGGCTAGCGAGGATACGCAGTATTTT
TRBV27	TRBJ2-1	once	.	CASSLSHPGNNEQFF	TGTGCCAGCAGTTTATCTCACCCAGGGAACAATGAGCAGTTCTTC
TRBV20-1	TRBJ2-3	.	TRBD2	CSASWREYSTDTQYF	TGCAGTGCTAGTTGGCGGGAGTATAGCACAGATACGCAGTATTTT
TRBV7-9	TRBJ2-7	.	TRBD2	CASSLVGGTTYEQYF	TGTGCCAGCAGCTTAGTCGGCGGGACTACCTACGAGCAGTACTTC
TRBV7-9	TRBJ2-7	.	.	CASSLVGQGSVNF	.
TRBV4-1	TRBJ1-4	.	.	CASSHGAGPANEKLFF	TGCGCCAGCAGCCACGGAGCGGGGCCAGCTAATGAAAAACTGTTTTTT
TRBV7-9	TRBJ2-5	.	.	CASSLGVGGMEETQYF	TGTGCCAGCAGCTTAGGGGTAGGGGGAATGGAAGAGACCCAGTACTTC
TRBV18	TRBJ1-2	.	.	CASSPSYGYTF	TGTGCCAGCTCACCCTCCTATGGCTACACCTTC
TRBV28	TRBJ2-7	.	.	CASSFLSVGQGTSYEQYF	TGTGCCAGCAGTTTTCTCTCGGTTGGGCAGGGGACCTCCTACGAGCAGTACTTC
TRBV7-9	TRBJ1-4	.	.	CASSLGVNRGSRLFF	TGTGCCAGCAGCTTAGGAGTCAATAGGGGATCGCGACTGTTTTTT
TRBV7-2	TRBJ2-3	.	.	CASSLLGGTSTDTQYF	TGTGCCAGCAGCTTACTAGGGGGTACTAGCACAGATACGCAGTATTTT
TRBV29-1	TRBJ1-2	once	.	CSVGFRGALYGYTF	TGCAGCGTGGGGTTTCGTGGGGCGTTATATGGCTACACCTTC
TRBV4-2	TRBJ2-7	.	.	CASSQDPRDEQYF	TGTGCCAGCAGCCAAGATCCGCGGGACGAGCAGTACTTC
TRBV29-1	TRBJ2-5	.	TRBD1	CSVRTGTGGGETQYF	TGCAGCGTTCGGACCGGGACAGGGGGCGGTGAGACCCAGTACTTC
TRBV5-4	TRBJ2-5	.	TRBD2	CASSPPTSGRVETQYF	TGTGCCAGCAGCCCCCCGACTAGCGGGAGAGTAGAGACCCAGTACTTC
TRBV28	TRBJ1-2	.	TRBD1	CASSMTGGNYGYTF	TGTGCCAGCAGTATGACAGGGGGAAACTATGGCTACACCTTC
TRBV28	TRBJ1-1	.	.	CATSGQILLNTEAFF	TGTGCCACCTCAGGGCAGATTCTTCTGAACACTGAAGCTTTCTTT
TRBV28	TRBJ1-4	.	.	CASRRSTGFSEKLFF	TGTGCCAGCAGGAGGAGCACAGGGTTTAGTGAAAAACTGTTTTTT
TRBV6-6	TRBJ2-6	.	TRBD1	CASMGQGTLGANVLTF	TGTGCCAGCATGGGACAGGGGACTCTTGGGGCCAACGTCCTGACTTTC
TRBV11-3	TRBJ2-7	.	.	CASSSAASSYEQYF	TGTGCCAGCAGCTCGGCGGCTAGCTCCTACGAGCAGTACTTC
TRBV5-8	TRBJ1-5	few	TRBD1	CASSFSFGQGNQPQHF	TGTGCCAGCAGCTTCAGTTTCGGACAGGGCAATCAGCCCCAGCATTTT